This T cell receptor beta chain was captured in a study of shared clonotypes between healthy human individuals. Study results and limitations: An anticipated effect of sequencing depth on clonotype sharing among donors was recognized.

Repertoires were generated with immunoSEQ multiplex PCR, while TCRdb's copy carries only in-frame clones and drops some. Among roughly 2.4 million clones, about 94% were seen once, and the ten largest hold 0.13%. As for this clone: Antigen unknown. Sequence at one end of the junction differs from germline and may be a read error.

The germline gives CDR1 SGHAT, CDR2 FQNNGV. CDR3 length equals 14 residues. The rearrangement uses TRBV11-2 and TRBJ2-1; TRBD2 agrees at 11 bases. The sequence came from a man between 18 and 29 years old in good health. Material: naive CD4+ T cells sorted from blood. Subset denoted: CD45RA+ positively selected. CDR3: CASSLAGLAGLRLF. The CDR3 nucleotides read TGTGCCAGCAGCTTAGCAGGACTAGCGGGCCTTAGGCTCTTC.